This TCR beta chain originates from a study of shared clonotypes between healthy human individuals. Per the germline V gene, CDR1 is MGHRA and CDR2 is YSYEKL. V was cut by 3 bases and J by 2 bases, with 14 bases left in between. The CDR3 has 15 residues. CD45RO negativity and positive selection for CCR7 defined naive CD8 cells, a population that excluded terminally differentiated effector memory CD45RA+ cells. The repertoire was sequenced with immunoSEQ multiplex PCR; TCRdb's copy has only in-frame clones and lacks some. The sample holds around 2.1 million clones, about 92% seen once. Sequenced: naive CD8+ T cells from PBMCs. The receptor was derived from a man between 18 and 35 years old in good health. Some clones in this sample may be carry-over from other donors' samples. The chain carries TRBV4-1 and TRBJ2-7, with D hard to call. CDR3 sequence reads: CASSQPWAGAYEQYF. The CDR3 DNA sequence: TGCGCCAGCAGCCAGCCCTGGGCAGGAGCCTACGAGCAGTACTTC.